Listed below are T cell receptor beta chains from one sample, sequenced in a study of blood T cell repertoires in COVID-19. Method: immunoSEQ multiplex PCR; TCRdb's copy keeps in-frame clones and lacks some. The sample records roughly 350,000 clones, about 89% being singletons. The sample was peripheral blood. The source is a woman in her 50s with COVID-19, enrolled during active disease. CDR3s include the opening cysteine and the closing phenylalanine or tryptophan. Fields, in order: V gene, J gene, D gene, clone size, CDR3 DNA, CDR3 protein. A D gene is named only where the DNA matches it firmly. Size values are once, few and many counts, or a class for expanded clones, and some rows have none.

TRBV19	TRBJ2-7	NA	NA	TGTGCCAGCCAATCCACAGGGGGGGCCGAGCAGTACTTC	CASQSTGGAEQYF
TRBV3-1/TRBV3-2	TRBJ2-5	TRBD2	NA	TGTGCCAGCAGCCCGTTCCAGACTAGCGGGAGGCCCCAGTACTTC	CASSPFQTSGRPQYF
TRBV30	TRBJ2-7	TRBD1	NA	TGTGCCTGGACTCCGGGACAGACCACCTACGAGCAGTACTTC	CAWTPGQTTYEQYF
TRBV6-5	TRBJ1-2	NA	NA	TGTGCCAGCAGTTGGACCAGGGTCCCCTATGGCTACACCTTC	CASSWTRVPYGYTF
TRBV5-4	TRBJ2-2	NA	NA	TGTGCCAGCAGCTTCCCGGGTCTTCAGGGAGGCACCGGGGAGCTGTTTTTT	CASSFPGLQGGTGELFF
TRBV9	TRBJ1-5	TRBD1	NA	TGTGCCAGCAGCGTTGACAGGGATCAGCCCCAGCATTTT	CASSVDRDQPQHF
TRBV9	TRBJ1-2	TRBD1	NA	TGTGCCAGCAGCCCCCGGGGACAGGTCATCTATGGCTACACCTTC	CASSPRGQVIYGYTF
TRBV19	TRBJ2-5	TRBD2	NA	TGTGCCAGTAGTATAACGAGCGGGGCCCTTTGGGAGACCCAGTACTTC	CASSITSGALWETQYF
TRBV7-3	TRBJ1-1	NA	NA	TGTGCCAGCAGCTCGCGGCAGGGATCGGCTGAAGCTTTCTTT	CASSSRQGSAEAFF
TRBV5-1	TRBJ2-5	TRBD2	many	TGCGCCAGCAGCTTTGGGGCGGGAGCGGGCCAAGAGACCCAGTACTTC	CASSFGAGAGQETQYF
TRBV10-1	TRBJ2-3	NA	NA	TGCGCCAGCCGCCCCGGGATCGCTCAGCGGGATACGCAGTATTTT	CASRPGIAQRDTQYF
TRBV6-1	TRBJ2-1	NA	NA	TGTGCCAGCAGTGATCGGCTAGCTGGAAATGAGCAGTTCTTC	CASSDRLAGNEQFF
TRBV15	TRBJ2-5	NA	NA	TGTGCCACCAGCACACAAGAGACCCAGTACTTC	CATSTQETQYF
TRBV5-4	TRBJ2-1	NA	NA	TGTGCCAGCAGCTCCTGGGACTTGACCGAGCAGTTCTTC	CASSSWDLTEQFF
TRBV4-1	TRBJ1-1	NA	once	TGCGCCAGCAGCCAAGTTGTCAGGGCGGACACTGAAGCTTTCTTT	CASSQVVRADTEAFF
TRBV30	TRBJ1-1	NA	NA	TGTGCCTGGAGTGGTATAGTGCCTGAAGCTTTCTTT	CAWSGIVPEAFF
TRBV14	TRBJ2-2	NA	NA	TGTGCCAGCAGCCAAAAAAGGAGGGCCGGGGAGCTGTTTTTT	CASSQKRRAGELFF
TRBV4-1	TRBJ2-7	TRBD2	once	TGCGCCAGCAGCCAAACGACTAGCACCTACGAGCAGTACTTC	CASSQTTSTYEQYF
TRBV5-6	TRBJ1-1	NA	few	TGTGCCAGCGGGGCGACGGTGAACACTGAAGCTTTCTTT	CASGATVNTEAFF
TRBV7-2	TRBJ1-6	NA	NA	TGTGCCAGCAGCTTAGGCTTAGGAGGGGGGGGCGGTATCTCACCCCTCCACTTT	CASSLGLGGGGGISPLHF
TRBV29-1	TRBJ2-7	NA	few	TGCAGCGTTGATAGGCAGGGGAGTGGGTACGAGCAGTACTTC	CSVDRQGSGYEQYF
TRBV19	TRBJ2-3	TRBD1	NA	TGTGCCAGTAGCTTCACCCGGGGGACAGGGCTTAGCACAGATACGCAGTATTTT	CASSFTRGTGLSTDTQYF
TRBV11-2	TRBJ2-5	TRBD1	NA	TGTGCCAGCAGCCAAAAGACAGGGCGCGGGGAGACCCAGTACTTC	CASSQKTGRGETQYF